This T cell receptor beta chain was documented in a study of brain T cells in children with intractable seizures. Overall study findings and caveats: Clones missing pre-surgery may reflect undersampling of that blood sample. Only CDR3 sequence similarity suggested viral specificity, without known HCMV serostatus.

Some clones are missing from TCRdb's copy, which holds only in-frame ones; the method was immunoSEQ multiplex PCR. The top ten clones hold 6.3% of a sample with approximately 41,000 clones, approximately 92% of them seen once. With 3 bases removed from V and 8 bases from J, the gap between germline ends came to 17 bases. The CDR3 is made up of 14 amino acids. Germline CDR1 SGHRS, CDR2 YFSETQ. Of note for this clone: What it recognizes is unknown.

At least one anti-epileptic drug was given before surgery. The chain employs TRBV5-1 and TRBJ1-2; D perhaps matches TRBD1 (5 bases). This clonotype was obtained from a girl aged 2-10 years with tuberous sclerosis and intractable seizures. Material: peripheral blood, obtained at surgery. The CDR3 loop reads CASSSHRGERGYTF. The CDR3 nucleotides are TGCGCCAGCAGCTCCCACCGGGGGGAACGAGGCTACACCTTC.